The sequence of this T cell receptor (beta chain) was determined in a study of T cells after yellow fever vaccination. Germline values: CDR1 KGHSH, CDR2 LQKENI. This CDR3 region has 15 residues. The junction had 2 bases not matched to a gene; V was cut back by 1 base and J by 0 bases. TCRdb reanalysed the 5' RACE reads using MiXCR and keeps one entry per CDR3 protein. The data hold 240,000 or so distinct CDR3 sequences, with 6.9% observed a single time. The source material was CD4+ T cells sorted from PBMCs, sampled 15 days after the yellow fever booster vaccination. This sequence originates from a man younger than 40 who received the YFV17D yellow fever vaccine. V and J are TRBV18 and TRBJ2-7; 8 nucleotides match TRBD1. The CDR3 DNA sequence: TGTGCCAGCTCACCACGACAGGGGTACTCCTACGAGCAGTACTTC. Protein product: CASSPRQGYSYEQYF.